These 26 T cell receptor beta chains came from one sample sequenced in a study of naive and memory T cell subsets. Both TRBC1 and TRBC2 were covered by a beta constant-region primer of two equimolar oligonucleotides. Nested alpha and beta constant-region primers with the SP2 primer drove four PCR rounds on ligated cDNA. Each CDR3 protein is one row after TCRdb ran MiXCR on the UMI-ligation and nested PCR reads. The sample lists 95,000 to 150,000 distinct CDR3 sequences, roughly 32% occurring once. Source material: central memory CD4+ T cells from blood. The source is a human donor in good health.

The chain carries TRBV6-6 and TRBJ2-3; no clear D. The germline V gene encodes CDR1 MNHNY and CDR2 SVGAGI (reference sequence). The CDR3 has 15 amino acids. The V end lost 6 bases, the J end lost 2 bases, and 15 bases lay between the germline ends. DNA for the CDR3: TGTGCCAGCAGCCCGGACGGAAAGCTCACAGATACGCAGTATTTT. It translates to CASSPDGKLTDTQYF.

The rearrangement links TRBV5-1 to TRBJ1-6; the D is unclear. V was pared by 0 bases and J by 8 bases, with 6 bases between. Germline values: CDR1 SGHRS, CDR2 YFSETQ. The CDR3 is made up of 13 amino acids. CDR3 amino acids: CASSLGYDSPLHF. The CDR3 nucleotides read TGCGCCAGCAGCTTGGGGTACGATTCACCCCTCCACTTT.

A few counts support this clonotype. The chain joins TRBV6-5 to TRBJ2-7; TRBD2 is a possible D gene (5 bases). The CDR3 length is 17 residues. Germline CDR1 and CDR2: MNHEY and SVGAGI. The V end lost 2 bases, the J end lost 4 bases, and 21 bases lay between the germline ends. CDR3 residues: CASSYTSPRGRGYEQYF. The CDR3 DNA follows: TGTGCCAGCAGTTACACCTCGCCCAGAGGACGCGGGTACGAGCAGTACTTC.

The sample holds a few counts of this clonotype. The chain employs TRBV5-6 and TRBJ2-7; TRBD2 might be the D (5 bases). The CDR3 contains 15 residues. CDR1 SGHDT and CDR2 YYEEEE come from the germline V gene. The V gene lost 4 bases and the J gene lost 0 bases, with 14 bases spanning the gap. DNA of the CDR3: TGTGCCAGCAGCACACCGGGAACCACCTCCTACGAGCAGTACTTC. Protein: CASSTPGTTSYEQYF. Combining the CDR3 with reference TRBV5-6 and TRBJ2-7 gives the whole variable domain DAGVTQSPTHLIKTRGQQVTLRCSPKSGHDTVSWYQQALGQGPQFIFQYYEEEERQRGNFPDRFSGHQFPNYSSELNVNALLLGDSALYLCASSTPGTTSYEQYFGPGTRLTVT.

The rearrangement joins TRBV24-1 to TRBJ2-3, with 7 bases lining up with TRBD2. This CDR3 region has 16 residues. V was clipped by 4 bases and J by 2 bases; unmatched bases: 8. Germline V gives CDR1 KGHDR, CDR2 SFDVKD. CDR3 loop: CATSDYGAGSTDTQYF. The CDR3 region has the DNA TGTGCCACCAGTGACTATGGAGCGGGGTCCACAGATACGCAGTATTTT.

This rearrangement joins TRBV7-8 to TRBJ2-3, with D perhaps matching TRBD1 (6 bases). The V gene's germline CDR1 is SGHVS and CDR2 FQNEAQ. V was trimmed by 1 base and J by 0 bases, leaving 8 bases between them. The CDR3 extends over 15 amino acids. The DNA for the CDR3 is TGTGCCAGCAGCTTAGTGGGGGCTAGCACAGATACGCAGTATTTT. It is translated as CASSLVGASTDTQYF.

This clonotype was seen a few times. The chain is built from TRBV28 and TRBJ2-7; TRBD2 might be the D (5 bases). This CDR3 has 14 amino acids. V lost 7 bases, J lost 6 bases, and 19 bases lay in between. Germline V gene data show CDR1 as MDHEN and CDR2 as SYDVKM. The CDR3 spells CASNLAGSPAEQYF. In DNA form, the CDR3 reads TGTGCCAGCAACCTAGCTGGGAGTCCTGCCGAGCAGTACTTC.

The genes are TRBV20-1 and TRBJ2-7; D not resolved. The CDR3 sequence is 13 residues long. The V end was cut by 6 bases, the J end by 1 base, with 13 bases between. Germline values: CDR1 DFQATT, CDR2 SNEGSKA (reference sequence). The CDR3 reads CSAPGPASYEQYF. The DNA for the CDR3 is TGCAGTGCCCCGGGCCCCGCTTCCTACGAGCAGTACTTC.

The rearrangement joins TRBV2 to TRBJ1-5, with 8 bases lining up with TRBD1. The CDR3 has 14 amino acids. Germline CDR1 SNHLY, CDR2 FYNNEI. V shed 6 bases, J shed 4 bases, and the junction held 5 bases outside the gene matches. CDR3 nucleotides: TGTGCCAGCAGCAGGGGGCCGGGGAATCAGCCCCAGCATTTT. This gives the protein CASSRGPGNQPQHF.

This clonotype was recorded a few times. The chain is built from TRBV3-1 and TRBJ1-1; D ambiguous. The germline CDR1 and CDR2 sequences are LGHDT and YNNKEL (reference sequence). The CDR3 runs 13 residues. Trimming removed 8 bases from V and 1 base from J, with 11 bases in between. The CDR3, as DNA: TGTGCCAGCGGAGGACGGCGGAACACTGAAGCTTTCTTT. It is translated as CASGGRRNTEAFF.

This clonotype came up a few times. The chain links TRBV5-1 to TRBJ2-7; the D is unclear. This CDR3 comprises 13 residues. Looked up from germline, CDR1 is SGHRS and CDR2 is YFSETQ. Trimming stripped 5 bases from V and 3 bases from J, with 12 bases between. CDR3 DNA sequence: TGCGCCAGCAGTTTATACAGCTACTACGAGCAGTACTTC. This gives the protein CASSLYSYYEQYF. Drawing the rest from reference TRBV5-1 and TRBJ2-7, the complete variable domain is KAGVTQTPRYLIKTRGQQVTLSCSPISGHRSVSWYQQTPGQGLQFLFEYFSETQRNKGNFPGRFSGRQFSNSRSEMNVSTLELGDSALYLCASSLYSYYEQYFGPGTRLTVT.

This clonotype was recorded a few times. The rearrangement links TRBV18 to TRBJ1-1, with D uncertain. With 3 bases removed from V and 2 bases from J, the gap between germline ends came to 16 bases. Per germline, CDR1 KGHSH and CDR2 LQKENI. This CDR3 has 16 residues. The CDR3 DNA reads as TGTGCCAGCTCACCCCGGATAGGGCGGGCTAACACTGAAGCTTTCTTT. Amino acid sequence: CASSPRIGRANTEAFF.

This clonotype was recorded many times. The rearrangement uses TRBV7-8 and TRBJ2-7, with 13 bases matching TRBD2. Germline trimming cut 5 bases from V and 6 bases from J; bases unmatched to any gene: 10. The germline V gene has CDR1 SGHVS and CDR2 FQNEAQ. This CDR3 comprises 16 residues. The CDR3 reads CASSIGTSGIRAEQYF. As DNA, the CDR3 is TGTGCCAGCAGCATAGGGACTAGCGGGATCCGTGCCGAGCAGTACTTC. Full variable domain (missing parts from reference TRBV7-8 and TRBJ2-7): GAGVSQSPRYKVAKRGQDVALRCDPISGHVSLFWYQQALGQGPEFLTYFQNEAQLDKSGLPSDRFFAERPEGSVSTLKIQRTQQEDSAVYLCASSIGTSGIRAEQYFGPGTRLTVT.

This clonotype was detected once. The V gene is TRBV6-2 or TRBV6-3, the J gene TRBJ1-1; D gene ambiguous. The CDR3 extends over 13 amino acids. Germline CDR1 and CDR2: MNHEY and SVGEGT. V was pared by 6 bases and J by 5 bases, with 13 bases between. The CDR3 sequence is CASRDLYFTEAFF. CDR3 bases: TGTGCCAGCAGGGATCTATATTTTACTGAAGCTTTCTTT.

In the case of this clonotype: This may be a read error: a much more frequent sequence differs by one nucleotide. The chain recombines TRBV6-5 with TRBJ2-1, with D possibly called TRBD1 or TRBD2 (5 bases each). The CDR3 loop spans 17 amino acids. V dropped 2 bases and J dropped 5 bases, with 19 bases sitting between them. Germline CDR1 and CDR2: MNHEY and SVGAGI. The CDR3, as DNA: TGTGCCAGCAGTTACCCGCTAAGCAGGGCCGGGGACAATGAGCAGTTCTTC. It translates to CASSYPLSRAGDNEQFF.

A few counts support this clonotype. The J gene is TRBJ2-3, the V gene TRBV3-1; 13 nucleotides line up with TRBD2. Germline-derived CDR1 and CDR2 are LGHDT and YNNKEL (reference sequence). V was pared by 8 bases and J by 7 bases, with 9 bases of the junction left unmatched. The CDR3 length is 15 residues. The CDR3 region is CASGPGTSGMYTQYF. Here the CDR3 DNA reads TGTGCCAGCGGTCCCGGGACTAGCGGGATGTATACGCAGTATTTT.

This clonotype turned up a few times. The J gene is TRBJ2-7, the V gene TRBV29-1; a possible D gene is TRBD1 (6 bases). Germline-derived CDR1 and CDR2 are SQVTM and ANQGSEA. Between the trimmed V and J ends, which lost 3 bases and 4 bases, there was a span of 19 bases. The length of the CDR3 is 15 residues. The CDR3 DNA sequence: TGCAGCGTTGACGGCCCCAGGGGATACTGGTACGAGCAGTACTTC. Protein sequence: CSVDGPRGYWYEQYF.

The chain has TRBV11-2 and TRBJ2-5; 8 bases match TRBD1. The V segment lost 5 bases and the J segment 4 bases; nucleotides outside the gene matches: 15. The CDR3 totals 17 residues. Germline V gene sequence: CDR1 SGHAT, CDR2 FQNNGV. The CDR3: CASSRTQGARSSETQYF. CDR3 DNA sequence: TGTGCCAGCAGCCGGACGCAGGGGGCGCGGTCGTCAGAGACCCAGTACTTC.

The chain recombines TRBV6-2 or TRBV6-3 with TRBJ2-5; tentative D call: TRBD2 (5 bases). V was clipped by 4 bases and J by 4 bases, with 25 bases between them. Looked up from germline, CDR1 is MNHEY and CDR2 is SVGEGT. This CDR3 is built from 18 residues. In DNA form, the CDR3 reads TGTGCCAGCAGTTCCCACATTCCCGGGAAGCTTCTCGGAGAGACCCAGTACTTC. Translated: CASSSHIPGKLLGETQYF.

CDR3 in DNA: TGTGCCACCGACGAAAGGAGGGGGAAGAATGAGCAGTTCTTC. Translating it yields CATDERRGKNEQFF. The V call is TRBV2, the J call TRBJ2-1; D might be TRBD1 or TRBD2, each matching 6 bases. Germline V CDR1 and CDR2: SNHLY, FYNNEI. Trimming shortened V by 10 bases and J by 7 bases, and 20 bases separated the two germline ends. The CDR3 runs 14 residues.

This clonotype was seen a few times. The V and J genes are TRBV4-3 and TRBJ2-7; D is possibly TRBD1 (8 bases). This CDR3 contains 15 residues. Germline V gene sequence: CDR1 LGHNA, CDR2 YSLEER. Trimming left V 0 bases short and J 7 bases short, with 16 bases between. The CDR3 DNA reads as TGCGCCAGCAGCCAAGATCATACAGGGGGGGGAGAGCAGTACTTC. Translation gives CASSQDHTGGGEQYF.

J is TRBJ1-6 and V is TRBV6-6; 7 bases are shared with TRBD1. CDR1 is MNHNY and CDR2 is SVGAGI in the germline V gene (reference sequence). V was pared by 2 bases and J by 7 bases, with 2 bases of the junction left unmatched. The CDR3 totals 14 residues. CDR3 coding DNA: TGTGCCAGCAGTTACAGGGACAGCAATTCACCCCTCCACTTT. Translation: CASSYRDSNSPLHF.

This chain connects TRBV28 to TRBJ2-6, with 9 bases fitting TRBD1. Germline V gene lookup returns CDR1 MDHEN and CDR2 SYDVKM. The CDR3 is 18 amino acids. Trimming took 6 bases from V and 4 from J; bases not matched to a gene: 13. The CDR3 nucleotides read TGTGCCAGCAGACATACCGGGACAGGGCGTTCCGGGGCCAACGTCCTGACTTTC. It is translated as CASRHTGTGRSGANVLTF.

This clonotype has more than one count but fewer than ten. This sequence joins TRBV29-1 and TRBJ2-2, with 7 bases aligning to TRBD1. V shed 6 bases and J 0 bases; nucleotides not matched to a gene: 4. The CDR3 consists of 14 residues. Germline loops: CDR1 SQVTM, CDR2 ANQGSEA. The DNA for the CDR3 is TGCAGCGTCCTCCAGGGGGCGAACACCGGGGAGCTGTTTTTT. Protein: CSVLQGANTGELFF.

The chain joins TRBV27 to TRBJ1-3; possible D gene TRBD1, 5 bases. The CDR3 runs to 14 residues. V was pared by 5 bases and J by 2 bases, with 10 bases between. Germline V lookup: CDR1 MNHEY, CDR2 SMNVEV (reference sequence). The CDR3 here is CASSPTVTGNTIYF. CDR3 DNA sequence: TGTGCCAGCAGTCCGACAGTCACTGGAAACACCATATATTTT.

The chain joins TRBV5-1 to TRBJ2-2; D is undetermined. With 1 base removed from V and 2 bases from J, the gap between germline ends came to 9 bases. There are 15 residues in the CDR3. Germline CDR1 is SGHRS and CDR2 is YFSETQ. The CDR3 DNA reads TGCGCCAGCAGCTTGAAAGGGCTCAACACCGGGGAGCTGTTTTTT. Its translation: CASSLKGLNTGELFF.